Below, 13 T cell receptor beta chains from the same sample are listed, as sequenced in a study of shared clonotypes between healthy human individuals. Profiled with immunoSEQ multiplex PCR; TCRdb holds only in-frame clones, not every one. There are roughly 510,000 clones in the sample; 75% to 80% occur only once, and approximately 13% lies in the top ten. Input material: PBMCs. These receptor sequences come from a woman aged 35 to 49 in good health. Some clones in this sample may be carry-over from other donors' samples.

On this clone itself: It differs at one base from a far larger clone, so likely a read error. The V gene is TRBV19, the J gene TRBJ2-1; 10 bases align to TRBD2. The CDR3 extends over 20 amino acids. The V gene's germline CDR1 is LNHDA and CDR2 SQIVND (reference sequence). CDR3 nucleotides: TGTGCCAGTAGTATGTGGGGGAGCCCTAGCGGGAGAACCCTGAGCAATGAGCGGTTCTTC. Translated: CASSMWGSPSGRTLSNERFF.

The genes are TRBV7-9 and TRBJ1-3; 9 bases align to TRBD1. This CDR3 region has 17 residues. Germline loops: CDR1 SEHNR, CDR2 FQNEAQ (reference sequence). J gave up 2 bases and V 5 bases, and 10 bases lay outside the gene matches. CDR3: CASSPGTGFSAGNTIYF. The CDR3 nucleotides read TGTGCCAGCAGCCCCGGGACAGGGTTTAGTGCTGGAAACACCATATATTTT.

V and J are TRBV5-4 and TRBJ2-2, with TRBD2 matching 8 bases. The germline CDR1 and CDR2 sequences are SGHNT and YYREEE (reference sequence). The V segment lost 0 bases and the J segment 4 bases; nucleotides outside the gene matches: 5. The CDR3 has 16 amino acids. The DNA for the CDR3 is TGTGCCAGCAGCTTGGCCGCTAGCGGGTCCACCGGGGAGCTGTTTTTT. Protein: CASSLAASGSTGELFF.

This chain's CDR3 is CASSGPSGRSWDEQYF. In DNA form, the CDR3 reads TGTGCCAGCAGCGGACCTAGCGGGAGGTCCTGGGACGAGCAGTACTTC. The V gene is TRBV28, the J gene TRBJ2-7; 11 bases are a match to TRBD2. The CDR3 is 16 amino acids. Trimming cost V 6 bases and J 5 bases; bases outside gene matches: 12. Germline V gene lookup returns CDR1 MDHEN and CDR2 SYDVKM. The variable domain in full, with the rest retrieved from reference TRBV28 and TRBJ2-7, is DVKVTQSSRYLVKRTGEKVFLECVQDMDHENMFWYRQDPGLGLRLIYFSYDVKMKEKGDIPEGYSVSREKKERFSLILESASTNQTSMYLCASSGPSGRSWDEQYFGPGTRLTVT.

The chain uses TRBV27 and TRBJ2-5; no reliable D call. This CDR3 region has 12 residues. With 5 bases removed from V and 5 bases from J, the gap between germline ends came to 9 bases. CDR1 is MNHEY and CDR2 is SMNVEV in the germline V gene (reference sequence). CDR3 coding DNA: TGTGCCAGCAGTCACCCCAGGGAGACCCAGTACTTC. It encodes CASSHPRETQYF.

The chain recombines TRBV5-1 with TRBJ2-7; 7 positions match TRBD1. CDR1 and CDR2 from the germline V gene are SGHRS and YFSETQ. This CDR3 is 13 amino acids long. The V and J ends lost 0 bases and 5 bases, in that order; junction bases with no gene match: 2. The chain's CDR3 is CASSLGQGNEQYF. The CDR3 DNA is TGCGCCAGCAGCTTGGGACAGGGTAACGAGCAGTACTTC. Complete variable domain (other parts from reference TRBV5-1 and TRBJ2-7): KAGVTQTPRYLIKTRGQQVTLSCSPISGHRSVSWYQQTPGQGLQFLFEYFSETQRNKGNFPGRFSGRQFSNSRSEMNVSTLELGDSALYLCASSLGQGNEQYFGPGTRLTVT.

This clone has just a few counts. The V call is TRBV19, the J call TRBJ1-1; TRBD1 might be the D (5 bases). This CDR3 is built from 13 residues. V dropped 4 bases and J dropped 2 bases, with 8 bases sitting between them. Germline lookup yields CDR1 LNHDA and CDR2 SQIVND (reference sequence). For the CDR3, the DNA is TGTGCCAGTAGTAACAGGAGAAACACTGAAGCTTTCTTT. Residues: CASSNRRNTEAFF.

The chain recombines TRBV7-9 with TRBJ1-1; the D is unclear. The CDR3 totals 13 residues. CDR1 SEHNR and CDR2 FQNEAQ come from the germline V gene (reference sequence). V was shortened by 0 bases and J by 5 bases, with 7 bases between the two germline ends. The CDR3 loop is CASSLAGLTEAFF. The CDR3, as DNA: TGTGCCAGCAGCTTAGCGGGCCTAACTGAAGCTTTCTTT.

The table lists this clone with a few counts. J is TRBJ1-1 and V is TRBV5-6, with D unresolved. Trimming pared 0 bases from V and 7 bases from J, leaving 7 bases between. There are 12 residues in the CDR3. Germline CDR1 SGHDT, CDR2 YYEEEE. The CDR3 is CASSLGEGEAFF. The CDR3, as DNA: TGTGCCAGCAGCTTGGGCGAGGGTGAAGCTTTCTTT. Variable domain in full (rest from reference TRBV5-6 and TRBJ1-1): DAGVTQSPTHLIKTRGQQVTLRCSPKSGHDTVSWYQQALGQGPQFIFQYYEEEERQRGNFPDRFSGHQFPNYSSELNVNALLLGDSALYLCASSLGEGEAFFGQGTRLTVV.

The chain employs TRBV27 and TRBJ2-2; weak D call: TRBD1 (5 bases). V was clipped by 6 bases and J by 5 bases, with 10 bases between them. From germline, CDR1 is MNHEY and CDR2 SMNVEV (reference sequence). The CDR3 sequence is 13 residues long. CDR3 coding DNA: TGTGCCAGCAGGTTCAGGGTTACCGGGGAGCTGTTTTTT. Its translation is CASRFRVTGELFF.

This chain uses TRBV30 with TRBJ1-1, with D unclear. This CDR3 comprises 13 residues. Germline V lookup: CDR1 GTSNPN, CDR2 SVGIG (reference sequence). V was trimmed by 1 base and J by 0 bases, leaving 6 bases between them. The chain's CDR3 is CAWSEYLNTEAFF. CDR3 coding DNA: TGTGCCTGGAGTGAGTACCTGAACACTGAAGCTTTCTTT.

Comments on this clone: The same CDR3 also results from other DNA sequences found in this sample. The chain couples TRBV7-9 to TRBJ2-2; D is possibly TRBD1 or TRBD2 (6 bases each). The CDR3 loop spans 15 amino acids. The V end lost 0 bases, the J end lost 3 bases, and 8 bases lay between the germline ends. Germline loops: CDR1 SEHNR, CDR2 FQNEAQ (reference sequence). The CDR3 sequence: CASSLARGDTGELFF. CDR3 in DNA: TGTGCCAGCAGCTTAGCGAGGGGGGACACCGGGGAGCTGTTTTTT.

V and J are TRBV12-5 and TRBJ2-2; D possibly corresponds to TRBD1 (6 bases). The CDR3 spans 13 residues. CDR1 is LGHNT and CDR2 is FRNRAP in the germline V gene. Trimming pared 6 bases from V and 3 bases from J, leaving 8 bases between. The CDR3 DNA follows: TGTGCTAGTGGCACAGGGTACACCGGGGAGCTGTTTTTT. Its translation: CASGTGYTGELFF.